This is a list of T cell receptor beta chains from one sample in a study of blood T cell repertoires in COVID-19. Method: immunoSEQ multiplex PCR; TCRdb's copy keeps in-frame clones and lacks some. The sample comprises about 170,000 clones, 83% of which are singletons, and under 2.5% rests with the top ten. Sequenced material: peripheral blood. These receptors all stem from a woman older than 75 with acute or convalescent COVID-19. CDR3s include the opening cysteine and the closing phenylalanine or tryptophan. The order of the fields is CDR3 protein, CDR3 DNA, J gene, clone size, V gene, D gene. The D gene is left open where the match is weak. Clone sizes are given selectively: once, few, many, or a class where the clone is expanded.

CASSPDRGGLTFF TGTGCCAGCAGCCCGGACAGAGGGGGATTAACTTTCTTT TRBJ1-1 . TRBV7-2 .
CASSVVSSPGELFF TGTGCCAGCAGCGTAGTATCGAGCCCCGGGGAGCTGTTTTTT TRBJ2-2 . TRBV9 .
CASSPAGSRSGNTIYF TGTGCCAGCAGTCCGGCCGGGAGCCGCTCTGGAAACACCATATATTTT TRBJ1-3 few TRBV27 .
CASSFTGQGNSPLHF TGTGCCAGCAGTTTCACGGGACAGGGGAATTCACCCCTCCACTTT TRBJ1-6 . TRBV27 TRBD1
CASSYEPPGGTQYF TGTGCCAGCAGTTATGAACCCCCAGGGGGAACCCAGTACTTC TRBJ2-5 . TRBV6-6 TRBD1
CASSWGTGKYF TGTGCCAGCAGTTGGGGGACAGGGAAGTACTTC TRBJ2-7 . TRBV6-6 TRBD1
CASRVGGSETQYF TGTGCCAGCAGGGTAGGGGGTTCCGAGACCCAGTACTTC TRBJ2-5 once TRBV2 .
CASSLLGQGSTDTQYF TGTGCCAGCAGCTTACTGGGACAGGGAAGCACAGATACGCAGTATTTT TRBJ2-3 . TRBV7-2 TRBD1
CASSLRNTEAFF TGTGCCAGCAGTTTGCGTAACACTGAAGCTTTCTTT TRBJ1-1 . TRBV12-3/TRBV12-4 .
CASSSRKPDTNSPLHF TGTGCCAGCAGTTCCAGGAAGCCCGATACTAATTCACCCCTCCACTTT TRBJ1-6 . TRBV2 .
CASRGVGTRGTAFF TGTGCCAGCAGGGGGGTAGGGACGCGGGGAACGGCTTTCTTT TRBJ1-1 once TRBV2 .
CASTAADSSYEQYF TGTGCCAGCACCGCAGCGGACAGCTCCTACGAGCAGTACTTC TRBJ2-7 . TRBV6-6 .
CASSQDSGPRTGNTIYF TGCGCCAGCAGCCAAGATAGCGGACCCAGAACTGGAAACACCATATATTTT TRBJ1-3 . TRBV4-1 .
CASSGQGVRHGYTF TGTGCCAGCAGCGGTCAGGGGGTCAGGCATGGCTACACCTTC TRBJ1-2 . TRBV2 TRBD1
CASSSRALSYNEQFF TGCGCCAGCAGCTCGAGGGCCCTTTCCTACAATGAGCAGTTCTTC TRBJ2-1 . TRBV5-1 .
CASSEGAGNTIYF TGCGCCAGCAGTGAGGGGGCTGGAAACACCATATATTTT TRBJ1-3 . TRBV5-1 .
CASSPLGGVNEKLFF TGTGCCAGCAGTCCGCTTGGAGGTGTCAATGAAAAACTGTTTTTT TRBJ1-4 . TRBV5-5 .
CSVEDLQGEDNEQFF TGCAGCGTTGAAGATTTACAGGGTGAAGACAATGAGCAGTTCTTC TRBJ2-1 . TRBV29-1 .
CTSSQLGGNEDNSPLHF TGCACCAGCAGCCAACTGGGAGGGAATGAGGATAATTCACCCCTCCACTTT TRBJ1-6 . TRBV1 .
CASSPGLADYNEQFF TGCGCCAGCAGCCCGGGACTAGCGGACTACAATGAGCAGTTCTTC TRBJ2-1 once TRBV5-1 TRBD2
CAIGQKQASGNTIYF TGTGCCATCGGCCAGAAACAGGCCTCTGGAAACACCATATATTTT TRBJ1-3 . TRBV10-3 .
CASSLVALVQGGTEAFF TGTGCCAGCAGCTTGGTGGCGCTTGTACAGGGGGGTACTGAAGCTTTCTTT TRBJ1-1 . TRBV5-6 TRBD1
CASSRIAGSTDTQYF TGTGCCAGCAGCCGGATAGCGGGGAGCACAGATACGCAGTATTTT TRBJ2-3 . TRBV7-2 TRBD2
CASIRGLGTEAFF TGTGCCAGTATAAGGGGGCTAGGCACTGAAGCTTTCTTT TRBJ1-1 . TRBV19 TRBD1
CASSLPGRTGLFF TGTGCCAGCAGTTTACCCGGCCGAACGGGTCTGTTCTTC TRBJ2-1 . TRBV6-5 .
CASSETGAPYNEQFF TGTGCCAGCAGTGAAACAGGGGCACCCTACAATGAGCAGTTCTTC TRBJ2-1 once TRBV6-1 TRBD1
CASSSGTSGVYGYTF TGTGCCAGCAGCTCCGGGACATCAGGAGTCTATGGCTACACCTTC TRBJ1-2 . TRBV9 .
CASSYLTGVGNTEAFF TGTGCCAGCAGTTATCTGACAGGGGTGGGGAACACTGAAGCTTTCTTT TRBJ1-1 once TRBV6-6 TRBD1
CASSFPGQGASSTEAFF TGTGCCAGTAGTTTCCCGGGACAGGGGGCTTCGAGCACTGAAGCTTTCTTT TRBJ1-1 . TRBV19 TRBD1
CASRLRGSMNTEAFF TGTGCCAGCAGGCTTCGAGGTTCCATGAACACTGAAGCTTTCTTT TRBJ1-1 . TRBV13 .
CASGTGAGSRHF TGTGCCAGCGGGACAGGGGCGGGGTCACGGCATTTT TRBJ1-5 . TRBV12-3/TRBV12-4 TRBD1
CASSLYLGRDRVNEQFF TGCGCCAGCAGCTTGTATTTGGGCAGGGATCGAGTCAATGAGCAGTTCTTC TRBJ2-1 . TRBV5-1 .
CASTHYSGKSGYTF TGTGCCAGCACCCACTATTCAGGGAAATCTGGCTACACCTTC TRBJ1-2 . TRBV5-6 .
CASSPRDRGEQYF TGTGCCAGCTCACCAAGGGACAGGGGCGAGCAGTACTTC TRBJ2-7 . TRBV18 TRBD1